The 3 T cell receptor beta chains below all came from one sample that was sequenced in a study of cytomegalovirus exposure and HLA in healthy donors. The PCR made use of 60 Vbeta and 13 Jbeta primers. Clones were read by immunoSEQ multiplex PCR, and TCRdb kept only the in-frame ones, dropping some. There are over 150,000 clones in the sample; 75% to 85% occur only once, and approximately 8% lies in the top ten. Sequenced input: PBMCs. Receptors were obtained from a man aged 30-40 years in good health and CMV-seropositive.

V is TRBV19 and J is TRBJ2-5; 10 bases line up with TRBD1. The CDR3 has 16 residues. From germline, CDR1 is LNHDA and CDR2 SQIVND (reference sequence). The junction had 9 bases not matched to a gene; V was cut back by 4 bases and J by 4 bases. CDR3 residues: CASSTSGTGVGETQYF. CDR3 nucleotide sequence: TGTGCCAGTAGTACGTCCGGGACAGGGGTAGGAGAGACCCAGTACTTC. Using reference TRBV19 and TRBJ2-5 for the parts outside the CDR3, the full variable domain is DGGITQSPKYLFRKEGQNVTLSCEQNLNHDAMYWYRQDPGQGLRLIYYSQIVNDFQKGDIAEGYSVSREKKESFPLTVTSAQKNPTAFYLCASSTSGTGVGETQYFGPGTRLLVL.

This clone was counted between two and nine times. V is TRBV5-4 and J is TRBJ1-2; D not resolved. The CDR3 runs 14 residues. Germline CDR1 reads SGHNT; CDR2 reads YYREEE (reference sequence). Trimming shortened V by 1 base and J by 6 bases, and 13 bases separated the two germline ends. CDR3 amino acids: CASSLLGGTDGYTF. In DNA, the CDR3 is TGTGCCAGCAGCTTGTTGGGAGGAACGGATGGCTACACCTTC.

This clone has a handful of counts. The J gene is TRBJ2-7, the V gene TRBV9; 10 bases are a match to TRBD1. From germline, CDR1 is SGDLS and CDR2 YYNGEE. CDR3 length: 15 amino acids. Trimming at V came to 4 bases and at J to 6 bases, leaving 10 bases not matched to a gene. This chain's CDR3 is CASSPEGQGIAEQYF. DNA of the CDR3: TGTGCCAGCAGCCCGGAGGGACAGGGGATCGCCGAGCAGTACTTC.